The present entry profiles one T cell receptor beta chain with its context. The data originate from a study of blood T cell repertoires in COVID-19. Germline V gene lookup returns CDR1 SGDLS and CDR2 YYNGEE. Trimming shortened V by 4 bases and J by 3 bases, and 17 bases separated the two germline ends. The CDR3 is 15 residues long. Assay: immunoSEQ multiplex PCR; the TCRdb copy retains only in-frame clones and omits some. The sample includes fewer than 45,000 clones, around four fifths of them seen just once. The chain links TRBV9 to TRBJ2-7, with a weak D call TRBD1 (5 bases). This receptor was obtained from a human donor in a cohort sampled during active COVID-19. Sample: peripheral blood. The CDR3: CASSPSPTVYYEQYF. In DNA form, the CDR3 reads TGTGCCAGCAGCCCATCCCCGACAGTTTACTACGAGCAGTACTTC.